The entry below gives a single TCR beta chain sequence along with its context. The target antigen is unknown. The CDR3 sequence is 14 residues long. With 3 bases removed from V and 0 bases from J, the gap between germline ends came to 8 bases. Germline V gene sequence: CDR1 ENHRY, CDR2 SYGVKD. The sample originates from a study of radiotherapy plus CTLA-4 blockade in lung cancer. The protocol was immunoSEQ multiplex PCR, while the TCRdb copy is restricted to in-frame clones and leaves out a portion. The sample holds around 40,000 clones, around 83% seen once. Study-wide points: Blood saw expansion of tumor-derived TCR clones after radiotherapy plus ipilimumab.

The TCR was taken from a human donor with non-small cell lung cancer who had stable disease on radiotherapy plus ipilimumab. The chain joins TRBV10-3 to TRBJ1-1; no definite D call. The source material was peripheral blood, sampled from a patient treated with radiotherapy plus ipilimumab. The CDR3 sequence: CAISDTAMNTEAFF. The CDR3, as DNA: TGTGCCATCAGTGACACAGCAATGAACACTGAAGCTTTCTTT.